This record covers a single TCR beta chain. Its antigen is not known. The germline V gene has CDR1 SGHTA and CDR2 FQGNSA. This CDR3 contains 13 residues. Trimming cost V 6 bases and J 5 bases, with 13 bases left between them. TCRdb re-called the 5' RACE reads with MiXCR, one entry per CDR3 protein. The sample lists roughly 720,000 distinct CDR3 sequences; 15% to 20% were seen once. The entry originates in a study of identical twins. The study, taken as a whole, reports: With beta out-of-frame sequences, excess sharing by twins was weaker. Cross-sectional statistics underpinned the conclusions; the same donors were not followed.

This same sample was also taken into another study, of T cells expressing NK-cell markers. As that study records: Among eight sequenced donors, seven carried HCMV seropositivity while one was seronegative.

Source material: PBMCs. This TCR was sampled from a woman aged 18-29 years in good health. The V gene is TRBV7-2, the J gene TRBJ2-5; D perhaps matches TRBD1 (7 bases). The CDR3 region is CASRSQGRETQYF. As DNA, the CDR3 is TGTGCCAGCAGATCACAGGGGAGGGAGACCCAGTACTTC. Using reference TRBV7-2 and TRBJ2-5 for the parts outside the CDR3, the full variable domain is GAGVSQSPSNKVTEKGKDVELRCDPISGHTALYWYRQSLGQGLEFLIYFQGNSAPDKSGLPSDRFSAERTGGSVSTLTIQRTQQEDSAVYLCASRSQGRETQYFGPGTRLLVL.